A selection of T cell receptor beta chains follows, all from one sample in a study of blood T cell dynamics during melanoma immunotherapy. Generated by immunoSEQ multiplex PCR, the TCRdb table keeps only in-frame clones and is missing some. The table records tens of thousands of clones, around 88% of them present only once. The source was blood, collected from a patient treated with checkpoint blockade. The receptors originated from a human donor with melanoma. The CDR3 runs from the conserved cysteine through the conserved F or W. The D gene is left open where the match is weak. A row's size may be missing; if present it is once, few, many or a size class.

D gene	clone size	V gene	J gene	CDR3 length	CDR3 DNA	CDR3 protein
TRBD1	once	TRBV7-2	TRBJ1-5	14	TGTGCCAGCAGCCCGACAGGGCCCACACGGCCCCAGCATTTT	CASSPTGPTRPQHF
-	-	TRBV6-5	TRBJ1-2	11	TGTGCCAGCAGTTCGGGACCAGGCTACACCTTC	CASSSGPGYTF
-	-	TRBV27	TRBJ2-2	13	TGTGCCAGCAGTGGCCGGGCGGGCGGGGAGCTGTTTTTT	CASSGRAGGELFF
TRBD2	-	TRBV5-1	TRBJ2-1	15	TGCGCCAGCAGCTATACTAGCGGGATGGTCAATGAGCAGTTCTTC	CASSYTSGMVNEQFF
-	once	TRBV7-8	TRBJ1-2	13	TGTGCCAGCAGCTTAGGTGGAGCCTATGGCTACACCTTC	CASSLGGAYGYTF
-	-	TRBV7-6	TRBJ2-2	16	TGTGCCAGCAGCTTAGTAGGAGGGGGCGGGACCGGGGAGCTGTTTTTT	CASSLVGGGGTGELFF
-	-	TRBV4-1	TRBJ2-7	15	TGCGCCAGCAGCCAAGAGGATCGGCAGTCCCACGAGCAGTACTTC	CASSQEDRQSHEQYF
TRBD2	-	TRBV6-6	TRBJ2-1	15	TGTGCCAGCAGTGCTACTAGCGGGACCTATGACGAGCAGTTCTTC	CASSATSGTYDEQFF
-	-	TRBV5-1	TRBJ2-1	12	TGCGCCAGCAGCTTGGCCTTCAATGAGCAGTTCTTC	CASSLAFNEQFF
TRBD2	-	TRBV27	TRBJ2-1	15	TGTGCCAGCACCTACGGGACTAGCGAATACAATGAGCAGTTCTTC	CASTYGTSEYNEQFF
TRBD1	-	TRBV5-1	TRBJ1-2	13	TGCGCCAGCAGCTCTACAGGGGCTCAAGGCTACACCTTC	CASSSTGAQGYTF
TRBD2	-	TRBV9	TRBJ2-7	14	TGTGCCAGCAGCGTAGTTGCGGGAGGGGCCGAGCAGTACTTC	CASSVVAGGAEQYF
TRBD1	-	TRBV7-9	TRBJ2-7	16	TGTGCCAGCAGCCGATGGGGACAGGGGGGGCTGTACGAGCAGTACTTC	CASSRWGQGGLYEQYF
TRBD2	-	TRBV7-2	TRBJ2-1	15	TGTGCCAGCAGCTTTGGGCTAGCGGGAGGCTATGAGCAGTTCTTC	CASSFGLAGGYEQFF
-	-	TRBV5-5	TRBJ2-5	13	TGTGCCAGCAGCTTGGCCCTAGACGAGACCCAGTACTTC	CASSLALDETQYF
-	-	TRBV5-1	TRBJ2-7	15	TGCGCCAGCGGCATTGGAACAGGGTACTCCTACGAGCAGTACTTC	CASGIGTGYSYEQYF
TRBD2	-	TRBV4-1	TRBJ2-1	16	TGCGCCAGCAGCCAATCAGGGACTATTACCTACAATGAGCAGTTCTTC	CASSQSGTITYNEQFF
-	-	TRBV11-2	TRBJ2-5	14	TGTGCCAGCAGCTTAGTAGCTCTGTTCGTTCAGCAGTACTTC	CASSLVALFVQQYF